Each of the 4 T cell receptor beta chains below was sequenced from the same sample in a study of CD8 T cells in ankylosing spondylitis. Using its own MiXCR run on the 5' RACE reads, TCRdb lists one record per CDR3 protein. The repertoire holds 200,000 to 250,000 distinct CDR3 sequences, with roughly 10% as singletons. The sample taken for sequencing was blood, either unsorted or a sorted T cell fraction (not recorded which). All receptors come from a male donor with ankylosing spondylitis or in good health (not recorded which).

This clonotype was found a few times. The rearrangement joins TRBV15 to TRBJ2-1; 11 bases align to TRBD2. V lost 0 bases and J lost 10; bases outside the gene matches: 11. The V gene's germline CDR1 is LNHNV and CDR2 YYDKDF (reference sequence). The CDR3 is 17 amino acids. The CDR3 loop reads CATSREGGSGGAWEQFF. DNA of the CDR3: TGTGCCACCAGCAGAGAAGGGGGTAGCGGGGGGGCCTGGGAGCAGTTCTTC.

The sample holds a few counts of this clonotype. The chain uses TRBV30 and TRBJ1-2; D perhaps matches TRBD1 (5 bases). Germline V gene lookup returns CDR1 GTSNPN and CDR2 SVGIG (reference sequence). Between the trimmed V and J ends, which lost 2 bases and 4 bases, there was a span of 8 bases. There are 12 residues in the CDR3. Here the CDR3 reads CAWSQGSYGYTF. The CDR3 DNA follows: TGTGCCTGGAGTCAGGGTAGCTATGGCTACACCTTC.

This clonotype was seen only a few times. The chain carries TRBV25-1 and TRBJ1-1; D gene ambiguous. CDR1 and CDR2 (germline): MGHDK, SYGVNS. Trimming shortened V by 6 bases and J by 8 bases, and 16 bases separated the two germline ends. The CDR3 totals 13 residues. CDR3 DNA sequence: TGTGCCAGCAGCGCTAAAGACCTCCTAGAAGCTTTCTTT. Amino acids: CASSAKDLLEAFF.

This clonotype was seen a few times. The chain is built from TRBV20-1 and TRBJ2-3; 8 bases fit TRBD2. Germline V lookup: CDR1 DFQATT, CDR2 SNEGSKA (reference sequence). V lost 0 bases to trimming and J lost 3 bases; unmatched junction nucleotides: 11. The CDR3 has 17 residues. The CDR3 spells CSARDLSRGAGTDTQYF. The CDR3 DNA reads TGCAGTGCTAGAGATCTATCGCGGGGGGCGGGGACAGATACGCAGTATTTT.